The source of this TCR beta chain is a study of blood T cell repertoires in COVID-19. For the study at large: The origin of the acute and convalescent COVID-19 samples was the United States, Italy and Spain. Sources were T cells, B-cell-depleted T cells, or PBMCs; the material itself was cDNA or gDNA.

This CDR3 spans 15 amino acids. Trimming took 6 bases from V and 4 from J; bases not matched to a gene: 8. The germline gives CDR1 DFQATT, CDR2 SNEGSKA (reference sequence). Original processing methods: It was from reference gene primer amplification that nucleated cell counts were estimated. The data were produced by immunoSEQ multiplex PCR, yet TCRdb's version contains in-frame clones alone and is incomplete. That table supplies the V and J calls and clone size; D and trimming were determined from the DNA. The sample lists about 92,000 clones, roughly 72% occurring once. This sequence originates from a woman aged 55-69 years in a cohort sampled during active or convalescent COVID-19. This chain links TRBV20-1 with TRBJ2-3; 12 nucleotides agree with TRBD2. Sequencing was carried out using peripheral blood. The CDR3 sequence: CSASGLAGYPDTQYF. DNA of the CDR3: TGCAGTGCGAGTGGACTAGCGGGGTACCCAGATACGCAGTATTTT.